Detailed here is one T cell receptor (beta chain). These data originate in a study of cytomegalovirus exposure and HLA in healthy donors. Clones were read by immunoSEQ multiplex PCR, and TCRdb kept only the in-frame ones, dropping some. The repertoire holds approximately 300,000 clones, roughly 85% seen once, with around 0.8% in the top ten. The CDR3 sequence is 13 residues long. V was trimmed by 1 base and J by 4 bases, leaving 7 bases between them. The germline V gene has CDR1 LGHNA and CDR2 YSLEER. The sequenced sample was PBMCs. This chain uses TRBV4-3 with TRBJ1-2; the D is unclear. This receptor was taken from a woman aged 18-29 years in good health and CMV-seronegative. DNA for the CDR3: TGCGCCAGCAGCCAAGGAGCGTTCTATGGCTACACCTTC. The encoded protein is CASSQGAFYGYTF.